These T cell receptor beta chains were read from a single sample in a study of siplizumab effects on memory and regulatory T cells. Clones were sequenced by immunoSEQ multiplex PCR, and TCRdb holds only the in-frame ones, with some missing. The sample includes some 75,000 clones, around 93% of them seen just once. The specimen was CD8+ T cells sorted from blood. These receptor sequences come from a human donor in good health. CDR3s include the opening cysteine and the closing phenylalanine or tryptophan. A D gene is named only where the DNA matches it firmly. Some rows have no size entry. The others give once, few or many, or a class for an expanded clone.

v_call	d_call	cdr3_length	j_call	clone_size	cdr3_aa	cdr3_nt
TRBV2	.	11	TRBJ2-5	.	CASSDEETQYF	TGTGCCAGCAGTGACGAAGAGACCCAGTACTTC
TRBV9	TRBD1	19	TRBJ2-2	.	CASSVARFEGTGSVGELFF	TGTGCCAGCAGCGTAGCGCGTTTTGAAGGGACAGGGTCTGTCGGGGAGCTGTTTTTT
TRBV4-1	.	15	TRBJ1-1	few	CASSQDKAANTEAFF	TGCGCCAGCAGCCAAGATAAGGCAGCGAACACTGAAGCTTTCTTT
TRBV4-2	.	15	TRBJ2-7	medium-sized	CASSQDHGSSYEQYF	TGTGCCAGCAGCCAAGATCACGGGAGCTCCTACGAGCAGTACTTC
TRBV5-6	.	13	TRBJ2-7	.	CASSTQGFYEQYF	TGTGCCAGCAGTACCCAGGGTTTCTACGAGCAGTACTTC
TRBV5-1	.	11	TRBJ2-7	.	CASSFGYEQYF	TGCGCCAGCAGCTTTGGGTACGAGCAGTACTTC
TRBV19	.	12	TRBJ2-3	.	CASKAVTDTQYF	TGTGCCAGTAAAGCCGTCACAGATACGCAGTATTTT
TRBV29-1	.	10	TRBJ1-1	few	CSVDETEAFF	TGCAGCGTTGACGAGACTGAAGCTTTCTTT
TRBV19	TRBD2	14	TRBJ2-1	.	CASSFGGSYNEQFF	TGTGCCAGTAGTTTCGGGGGGTCCTACAATGAGCAGTTCTTC
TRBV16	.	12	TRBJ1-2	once	CASSQGDYGYTF	TGTGCCAGCAGCCAGGGGGACTATGGCTACACCTTC
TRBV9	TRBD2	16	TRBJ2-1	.	CASSEWTSGKNNEQFF	TGTGCCAGCAGCGAGTGGACTAGCGGGAAAAACAATGAGCAGTTCTTC
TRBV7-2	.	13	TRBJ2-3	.	CASSLEISDTQYF	TGTGCCAGCAGCTTGGAAATTTCAGATACGCAGTATTTT
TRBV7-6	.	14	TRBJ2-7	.	CASSLGRVPYEQYF	TGTGCCAGCAGCTTGGGCAGGGTCCCCTACGAGCAGTACTTC
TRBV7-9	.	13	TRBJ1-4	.	CASVALFGEKLFF	TGTGCCAGCGTCGCCCTTTTTGGAGAAAAACTGTTTTTT
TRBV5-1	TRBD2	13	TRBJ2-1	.	CASSTTSGSEQFF	TGCGCCAGCAGCACGACTAGCGGGAGTGAGCAGTTCTTC
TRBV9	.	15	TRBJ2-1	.	CASSVEGQLREEQFF	TGTGCCAGCAGCGTAGAAGGACAGCTTAGGGAGGAGCAGTTCTTC
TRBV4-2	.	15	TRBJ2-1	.	CASSQVEFPYNEQFF	TGTGCCAGCAGCCAAGTCGAGTTCCCCTACAATGAGCAGTTCTTC
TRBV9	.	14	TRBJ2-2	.	CASSVRGMDGELFF	TGTGCCAGCAGCGTACGGGGGATGGACGGGGAGCTGTTTTTT
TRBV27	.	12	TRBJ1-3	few	CASSQGRNTIYF	TGTGCCAGCAGTCAGGGAAGAAACACCATATATTTT
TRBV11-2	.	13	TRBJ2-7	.	CASSLPGQYEQYF	TGTGCCAGCAGCTTACCAGGACAGTACGAGCAGTACTTC
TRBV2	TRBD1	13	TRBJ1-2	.	CASSEGQGDGYTF	TGTGCCAGCAGTGAAGGACAGGGAGATGGCTACACCTTC
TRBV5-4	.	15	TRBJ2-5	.	CASSLSGLGEETQYF	TGTGCCAGCAGCTTGAGTGGTTTAGGGGAAGAGACCCAGTACTTC
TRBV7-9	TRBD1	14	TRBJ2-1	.	CASTAPRDSFEQFF	TGTGCCAGCACCGCTCCCCGGGACAGCTTTGAGCAGTTCTTC
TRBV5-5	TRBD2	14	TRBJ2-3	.	CASSSGLSRDTQYF	TGTGCCAGCAGCTCGGGACTATCACGCGATACGCAGTATTTT
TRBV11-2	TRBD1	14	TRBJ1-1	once	CASSLGPDRDEAFF	TGTGCCAGCAGCTTAGGCCCTGACAGGGATGAAGCTTTCTTT
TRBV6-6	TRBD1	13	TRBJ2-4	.	CATADRRVNIQYF	TGTGCCACCGCGGACAGGCGGGTAAACATTCAGTACTTC
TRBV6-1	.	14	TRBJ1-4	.	CASSQFATNEKLFF	TGTGCCAGCAGCCAGTTTGCAACTAATGAAAAACTGTTTTTT
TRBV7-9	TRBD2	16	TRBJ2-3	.	CAAAWTERGIADTQYF	TGTGCCGCGGCGTGGACTGAGCGGGGGATAGCAGATACGCAGTATTTT
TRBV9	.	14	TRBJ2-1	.	CASSAAQAYNEQFF	TGTGCCAGCAGCGCGGCTCAGGCTTACAATGAGCAGTTCTTC
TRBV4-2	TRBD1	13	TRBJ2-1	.	CASSPGGGNEQFF	TGTGCCAGCAGTCCAGGGGGTGGGAATGAGCAGTTCTTC
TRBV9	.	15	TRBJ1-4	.	CASSPWGGGTEKLFF	TGTGCCAGCAGCCCCTGGGGGGGAGGGACCGAAAAACTGTTTTTT
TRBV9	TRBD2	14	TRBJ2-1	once	CASSADGGATEQFF	TGTGCCAGCAGCGCTGACGGGGGGGCAACTGAGCAGTTCTTC
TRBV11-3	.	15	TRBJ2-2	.	CASSLDREDTGELFF	TGTGCCAGCAGCTTAGACAGGGAGGACACCGGGGAGCTGTTTTTT
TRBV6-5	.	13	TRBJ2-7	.	CASSYDYSYEQYF	TGTGCCAGCAGTTACGACTACTCCTACGAGCAGTACTTC
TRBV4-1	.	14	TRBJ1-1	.	CASSQVPGQAEAFF	TGCGCCAGCAGCCAAGTGCCGGGTCAGGCTGAAGCTTTCTTT
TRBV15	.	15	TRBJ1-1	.	CATSRDMGSLTEAFF	TGTGCCACCAGCAGAGATATGGGATCCTTGACTGAAGCTTTCTTT
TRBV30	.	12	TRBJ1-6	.	CAWNGNNSPLHF	TGTGCCTGGAACGGTAATAATTCACCCCTCCACTTT
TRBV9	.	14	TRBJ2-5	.	CASSVAGSQETQYF	TGTGCCAGCAGCGTAGCTGGCAGTCAAGAGACCCAGTACTTC
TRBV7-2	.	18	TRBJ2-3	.	CASSLKVITGSITDTQYF	TGTGCCAGCAGCTTAAAAGTGATTACAGGGTCGATCACAGATACGCAGTATTTT
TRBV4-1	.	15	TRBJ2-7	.	CASSVDARSSYEQYF	TGCGCCAGCAGCGTCGACGCGAGGAGCTCCTACGAGCAGTACTTC